These T cell receptor beta chains were read from a single sample in a study of blood T cell repertoires in COVID-19. TCRdb keeps only in-frame clones here, not all; method: immunoSEQ multiplex PCR. The sample contains under 200,000 clones, roughly four fifths of which appear only once. Source material: peripheral blood. These TCRs come from a woman between 40 and 55 years old with acute or convalescent COVID-19. Both conserved end residues are part of each CDR3. D genes are given only for firm matches. Clone size is not always given. Where it is, it says once, few, many or a class for expanded clones.

clone size: -
D gene: TRBD1
J gene: TRBJ2-1
V gene: TRBV7-6
CDR3 DNA: TGTGCCAGCATACCGGGACAGGGGTATTATGAGCAGTTCTTC
CDR3 protein: CASIPGQGYYEQFF

clone size: -
D gene: TRBD1
J gene: TRBJ1-2
V gene: TRBV19
CDR3 DNA: TGTGCCAGTGCGGGGACAGCGAAAGTATATGGCTACACCTTC
CDR3 protein: CASAGTAKVYGYTF

clone size: -
D gene: -
J gene: TRBJ1-2
V gene: TRBV11-2
CDR3 DNA: TGTGCCAGCAGCCCTTTGCCCCGAAAAGACAGTTCCTATGGCTACACCTTC
CDR3 protein: CASSPLPRKDSSYGYTF

clone size: -
D gene: TRBD1
J gene: TRBJ1-1
V gene: TRBV5-1
CDR3 DNA: TGCGCCAGCAGCTTGGATGGACAGGGGGGGACTGAAGCTTTCTTT
CDR3 protein: CASSLDGQGGTEAFF

clone size: few
D gene: TRBD1
J gene: TRBJ2-7
V gene: TRBV9
CDR3 DNA: TGTGCCAGCAGCGTTGGGACAGTACCCTCCTACGAGCAGTACTTC
CDR3 protein: CASSVGTVPSYEQYF

clone size: -
D gene: -
J gene: TRBJ2-3
V gene: TRBV6-5
CDR3 DNA: TGTGCCACCCTCCCCGAGGGCACAGATACGCAGTATTTT
CDR3 protein: CATLPEGTDTQYF

clone size: -
D gene: TRBD2
J gene: TRBJ2-1
V gene: TRBV30
CDR3 DNA: TGTGCCTTCCGACTAGCGGGATCTGACAATGAGCAGTTCTTC
CDR3 protein: CAFRLAGSDNEQFF

clone size: -
D gene: -
J gene: TRBJ2-2
V gene: TRBV28
CDR3 DNA: TGTGCCAGCAGTTTCTTCGCAGGGCACACCGGGGAGCTGTTTTTT
CDR3 protein: CASSFFAGHTGELFF

clone size: -
D gene: -
J gene: TRBJ2-1
V gene: TRBV2
CDR3 DNA: TGTGCCAGCAGTAGGGGTCGGAGCCCAAACAATGAGCAGTTCTTC
CDR3 protein: CASSRGRSPNNEQFF

clone size: -
D gene: TRBD2
J gene: TRBJ2-3
V gene: TRBV27
CDR3 DNA: TGTGCCAGCGGTGGGACTACCAGCACAGATACGCAGTATTTT
CDR3 protein: CASGGTTSTDTQYF

clone size: once
D gene: TRBD1
J gene: TRBJ2-1
V gene: TRBV14
CDR3 DNA: TGTGCCAGCAGCCAAGGAGGGGGGGCCGGGACAGGGTCCTACAATGAGCAGTTCTTC
CDR3 protein: CASSQGGGAGTGSYNEQFF

clone size: -
D gene: -
J gene: TRBJ2-3
V gene: TRBV7-9
CDR3 DNA: TGTGCCAGCAGCTTCAGCGGCACTAGCACAGATACGCAGTATTTT
CDR3 protein: CASSFSGTSTDTQYF

clone size: -
D gene: -
J gene: TRBJ2-7
V gene: TRBV5-1
CDR3 DNA: TGCGCCAGCAGTTCCCCTGGACAGCATGCCTCCTACGAGCAGTACTTC
CDR3 protein: CASSSPGQHASYEQYF

clone size: -
D gene: -
J gene: TRBJ1-2
V gene: TRBV4-1
CDR3 DNA: TGCGCCAGCAGCCAAGAAAACAGAATAGCTAACTATGGCTACACCTTC
CDR3 protein: CASSQENRIANYGYTF

clone size: -
D gene: TRBD1
J gene: TRBJ2-7
V gene: TRBV28
CDR3 DNA: TGTGCCAGCAGTTTATTTTCGGGGACAGGGGAGTACGAGCAGTACTTC
CDR3 protein: CASSLFSGTGEYEQYF

clone size: -
D gene: TRBD1
J gene: TRBJ1-2
V gene: TRBV5-8
CDR3 DNA: TGTGCCAGCGACGAGGGGGACAGAATCTATGGCTACACCTTC
CDR3 protein: CASDEGDRIYGYTF

clone size: few
D gene: -
J gene: TRBJ1-6
V gene: TRBV3-1/TRBV3-2
CDR3 DNA: TGTGCCAGCAGCCAAGCTGGGGCTAATTCACCCCTCCACTTT
CDR3 protein: CASSQAGANSPLHF

clone size: -
D gene: TRBD1
J gene: TRBJ2-2
V gene: TRBV4-1
CDR3 DNA: TGCGCCAGCAGCCAAGTTGACAGGGAAGTCGGGGAGCTGTTTTTT
CDR3 protein: CASSQVDREVGELFF

clone size: once
D gene: TRBD1
J gene: TRBJ1-1
V gene: TRBV6-2/TRBV6-3
CDR3 DNA: TGTGCCAGCAGTTACTGGGGACAGGGATGGACTGAAGCTTTCTTT
CDR3 protein: CASSYWGQGWTEAFF

clone size: few
D gene: -
J gene: TRBJ2-1
V gene: TRBV27
CDR3 DNA: TGTGCCAGCAGTCGGGACTTCTACAATGAGCAGTTCTTC
CDR3 protein: CASSRDFYNEQFF

clone size: -
D gene: TRBD1
J gene: TRBJ2-2
V gene: TRBV5-1
CDR3 DNA: TGCGCCAGCAGCTCGAGTCCCGGGACAGGGGCCGGGGAGCTGTTTTTT
CDR3 protein: CASSSSPGTGAGELFF

clone size: -
D gene: TRBD1
J gene: TRBJ1-2
V gene: TRBV18
CDR3 DNA: TGTGCCAGCTCGTTCACAGGGGGCTTGGTCTATGGCTACACCTTC
CDR3 protein: CASSFTGGLVYGYTF

clone size: -
D gene: TRBD2
J gene: TRBJ2-1
V gene: TRBV13
CDR3 DNA: TGTGCCAGCAGTTACCCGGGACTAGCGGGGGTTAACGATGAGCAGTTCTTC
CDR3 protein: CASSYPGLAGVNDEQFF

clone size: -
D gene: TRBD2
J gene: TRBJ2-3
V gene: TRBV5-1
CDR3 DNA: TGCGCCAGCAGCTTGGAAGTAGCGGGGTCTGTAGATACGCAGTATTTT
CDR3 protein: CASSLEVAGSVDTQYF

clone size: -
D gene: TRBD1
J gene: TRBJ2-5
V gene: TRBV5-1
CDR3 DNA: TGCGCCAGCAGCTCGGCCGGGACAGCACAAGAGACCCAGTACTTC
CDR3 protein: CASSSAGTAQETQYF

clone size: -
D gene: TRBD2
J gene: TRBJ2-1
V gene: TRBV5-1
CDR3 DNA: TGCGCCAGCCACAGCGGGGGGCCATACAATGAGCAGTTCTTC
CDR3 protein: CASHSGGPYNEQFF

clone size: -
D gene: -
J gene: TRBJ1-5
V gene: TRBV28
CDR3 DNA: TGTGCCAGCAGTCTAGGGGGGGGCAATCAGCCCCAGCATTTT
CDR3 protein: CASSLGGGNQPQHF

clone size: -
D gene: -
J gene: TRBJ2-7
V gene: TRBV21-1
CDR3 DNA: TGTGCCAGCAGCAAAGAACTTAGCGGGAGGGCCGGCGGGAGTTCCTACGAGCAGTACTTC
CDR3 protein: CASSKELSGRAGGSSYEQYF

clone size: few
D gene: TRBD1
J gene: TRBJ2-2
V gene: TRBV7-2
CDR3 DNA: TGTGCCAGCAGCTTACAACAGGGGGGCACCGGGGAGCTGTTTTTT
CDR3 protein: CASSLQQGGTGELFF

clone size: -
D gene: TRBD2
J gene: TRBJ2-1
V gene: TRBV5-1
CDR3 DNA: TGCGCCAGCAGCTTGGAGGCTAGCGGGCTCTACAATGAGCAGTTCTTC
CDR3 protein: CASSLEASGLYNEQFF

clone size: -
D gene: -
J gene: TRBJ2-2
V gene: TRBV3-1/TRBV3-2
CDR3 DNA: TGTGCCAGCAGCCAAGTTATTATTCCGAGCGGGGAGCTGTTTTTT
CDR3 protein: CASSQVIIPSGELFF